The 19 T cell receptor beta chains presented below share a single source sample, sequenced in a study of T cell responses to AZD1222 COVID-19 vaccine. The data were produced by immunoSEQ multiplex PCR, yet TCRdb's version contains in-frame clones alone and is incomplete. The table has over 150,000 clones, around 90% seen once. The material sequenced was peripheral blood, taken on day 0 of AZD1222 vaccination. These receptors originate from an adult in good health.

This chain connects TRBV19 to TRBJ1-4; 9 bases are shared with TRBD1. The V segment lost 5 bases and the J segment 8 bases; nucleotides outside the gene matches: 9. The germline gives CDR1 LNHDA, CDR2 SQIVND (reference sequence). The CDR3 spans 15 residues. CDR3 DNA: TGTGCCAGTAGTTCAGCGGGACAGGGTTTAGAAAAACTGTTTTTT. This gives the protein CASSSAGQGLEKLFF.

The V gene is TRBV4-2, the J gene TRBJ2-2, with D uncertain. This CDR3 comprises 14 residues. The V end lost 4 bases, the J end lost 6 bases, and 12 bases lay between the germline ends. In germline, CDR1 is LGHNA, CDR2 YNFKEQ. CDR3 coding DNA: TGTGCCAGCAGCCCGTTTACGGGCTCCGGGGAGCTGTTTTTT. It translates to CASSPFTGSGELFF.

This chain joins TRBV3-1 (or the pseudogene TRBV3-2) and TRBJ2-7, with D possibly TRBD2 on 6 matching bases. Trimming pared 4 bases from V and 3 bases from J, leaving 19 bases between. Germline loops: CDR1 LGHDT, CDR2 YNNKEL (reference sequence). CDR3 length equals 16 residues. CDR3 in DNA: TGTGCCAGCAGCCCCCTGGAGGGCGACCGAGTCTACGAGCAGTACTTC. It translates to CASSPLEGDRVYEQYF.

V gene TRBV5-4 combines with J gene TRBJ2-5, with 8 positions matching TRBD2. CDR1 is SGHNT and CDR2 is YYREEE in the germline V gene (reference sequence). This CDR3 region has 15 residues. The V gene end was trimmed by 4 bases and the J gene end by 2 bases; junction bases not matched to a gene: 7. DNA of the CDR3: TGTGCCAGCAGCCCGGGGGGGCAGGGACAAGAGACCCAGTACTTC. Its protein product is CASSPGGQGQETQYF.

The chain carries TRBV6-5 and TRBJ1-6; D is unclear. The germline V and J ends were trimmed by 3 bases and 13 bases, with 10 bases remaining between them. The V gene's germline CDR1 is MNHEY and CDR2 SVGAGI. The CDR3 totals 12 residues. The CDR3 loop reads CASSYRERPLHF. CDR3 in DNA: TGTGCCAGCAGTTATCGCGAAAGGCCCCTCCACTTT.

The CDR3 protein is CASSPGDRGAEAFF. DNA of the CDR3: TGCGCCAGCAGCCCGGGGGACAGGGGCGCTGAAGCTTTCTTT. This chain uses TRBV5-1 with TRBJ1-1, with 10 bases aligning to TRBD1. The CDR3 is 14 amino acids. Germline V gene data show CDR1 as SGHRS and CDR2 as YFSETQ. Trimming removed 4 bases from V and 6 bases from J; junction bases left unmatched: 6.

The chain joins TRBV2 to TRBJ2-7; D is tentatively TRBD1 or TRBD2 (6 bases each). Germline loops: CDR1 SNHLY, CDR2 FYNNEI. Trimming removed 8 bases from V and 4 bases from J, with 18 bases in between. The CDR3 is 14 residues long. CDR3 loop: CASGGRDVGYEQYF. Here the CDR3 DNA reads TGTGCCAGCGGGGGGCGGGACGTAGGTTACGAGCAGTACTTC.

The V call is TRBV6-6, the J call TRBJ1-5; tentatively, D is TRBD1 (5 bases). This CDR3 contains 15 residues. Germline values: CDR1 MNHNY, CDR2 SVGAGI (reference sequence). Trimming stripped 2 bases from V and 5 bases from J, with 13 bases between. The CDR3 nucleotides are TGTGCCAGCAGTTACCAGGGTCGATGGGATCAGCCCCAGCATTTT. Its translation is CASSYQGRWDQPQHF.

The chain joins TRBV11-2 to TRBJ2-7, with a possible D match to TRBD1 (6 bases). Germline values: CDR1 SGHAT, CDR2 FQNNGV. Trimming removed 5 bases at V and 3 bases at J, with 11 bases between. The CDR3 extends over 13 amino acids. CDR3 sequence: CASSMDRFYEQYF. In DNA form, the CDR3 reads TGTGCCAGCAGCATGGACAGATTCTACGAGCAGTACTTC.

The CDR3 reads CASSLDNNQPQHF. As DNA, the CDR3 is TGTGCCAGCAGCTTGGACAACAATCAGCCCCAGCATTTT. The V call is TRBV5-4, the J call TRBJ1-5, with D uncertain. The CDR3 runs 13 residues. Trimming stripped 0 bases from V and 3 bases from J, with 4 bases between. CDR1 is SGHNT, CDR2 YYREEE, per germline (reference sequence). The full variable domain, completed using reference TRBV5-4 and TRBJ1-5, is ETGVTQSPTHLIKTRGQQVTLRCSSQSGHNTVSWYQQALGQGPQFIFQYYREEENGRGNFPPRFSGLQFPNYSSELNVNALELDDSALYLCASSLDNNQPQHFGDGTRLSIL.

The chain recombines TRBV3-1 (or the pseudogene TRBV3-2) with TRBJ1-1; D unresolved. The CDR3 has 14 amino acids. V lost 1 base and J lost 1, with 7 bases in between. The germline gives CDR1 LGHDT, CDR2 YNNKEL (reference sequence). This CDR3 reads CASSQGLTNTEAFF. CDR3 bases: TGTGCCAGCAGCCAAGGTCTAACGAACACTGAAGCTTTCTTT.

The V and J genes are TRBV20-1 and TRBJ1-1; D gene ambiguous. Germline V gene lookup returns CDR1 DFQATT and CDR2 SNEGSKA (reference sequence). Trimming removed 3 bases at V and 1 base at J, with 9 bases between. This CDR3 contains 13 residues. The CDR3 DNA follows: TGCAGTGCTAGTCTTGGCAGGAACACTGAAGCTTTCTTT. It yields the protein CSASLGRNTEAFF.

This chain uses TRBV7-9 with TRBJ2-3; 10 bases map to TRBD1. Trimming cost V 6 bases and J 8 bases; bases outside gene matches: 14. Germline V gene lookup returns CDR1 SEHNR and CDR2 FQNEAQ (reference sequence). The CDR3 covers 16 residues. The CDR3 DNA reads as TGTGCCAGCAGGGCGCGGGACAGGGGTAACTCTGCTACGCAGTATTTT. Its translation: CASRARDRGNSATQYF.

This clone has just one count. The chain recombines TRBV10-3 with TRBJ2-3; D call uncertain. CDR1 is ENHRY and CDR2 is SYGVKD in the germline V gene. The ends were cut back, 6 bases at V and 2 bases at J, with 6 bases in the middle. This CDR3 has 12 residues. CDR3 loop: CAISRTTDTQYF. As DNA, the CDR3 is TGTGCCATCAGCCGGACCACAGATACGCAGTATTTT.

J is TRBJ2-7 and V is TRBV7-2; TRBD2 matches at 9 bases. With V trimmed by 1 base and J by 2 bases, 6 bases remained unmatched. The germline CDR1 and CDR2 sequences are SGHTA and FQGNSA. The CDR3 spans 16 residues. The CDR3 loop is CASSLGIAGDPYEQYF. The CDR3 DNA follows: TGTGCCAGCAGCTTAGGAATAGCGGGGGACCCCTACGAGCAGTACTTC. The full variable domain, with the rest looked up from reference TRBV7-2 and TRBJ2-7, is GAGVSQSPSNKVTEKGKDVELRCDPISGHTALYWYRQSLGQGLEFLIYFQGNSAPDKSGLPSDRFSAERTGGSVSTLTIQRTQQEDSAVYLCASSLGIAGDPYEQYFGPGTRLTVT.

The rearrangement uses TRBV5-4 and TRBJ1-2; the D gene is possibly TRBD1 (5 bases). Germline values: CDR1 SGHNT, CDR2 YYREEE (reference sequence). V was clipped by 0 bases and J by 2 bases, with 8 bases between them. This CDR3 spans 14 amino acids. CDR3 region: CASSLDPGNYGYTF. CDR3 DNA sequence: TGTGCCAGCAGCTTGGATCCAGGGAACTATGGCTACACCTTC. The full variable domain, with the rest looked up from reference TRBV5-4 and TRBJ1-2, is ETGVTQSPTHLIKTRGQQVTLRCSSQSGHNTVSWYQQALGQGPQFIFQYYREEENGRGNFPPRFSGLQFPNYSSELNVNALELDDSALYLCASSLDPGNYGYTFGSGTRLTVV.

V usage is TRBV10-2 and J usage is TRBJ1-2; D remains unclear. Looked up from germline, CDR1 is WSHSY and CDR2 is SAAADI. V gave up 3 bases and J gave up 5 bases, with 10 bases separating them. This CDR3 has 13 residues. The CDR3 loop is CASSDDKGYGYTF. In DNA, the CDR3 is TGCGCCAGCAGTGATGATAAAGGGTATGGCTACACCTTC.

The chain is built from TRBV12-5 and TRBJ2-5, with 7 bases identical to TRBD1. This CDR3 has 16 residues. J gave up 2 bases and V 2 bases, and 8 bases lay outside the gene matches. Germline V gene data show CDR1 as LGHNT and CDR2 as FRNRAP. Here the CDR3 DNA reads TGTGCTAGTGGTTTGACAACTACAGGGGTTCAAGAGACCCAGTACTTC. Encoded protein: CASGLTTTGVQETQYF.

The chain recombines TRBV6-2 or TRBV6-3 with TRBJ1-3; the match to TRBD1 covers 10 bases. With V trimmed by 5 bases and J by 0 bases, 7 bases remained unmatched. Germline V gene lookup returns CDR1 MNHEY and CDR2 SVGEGT. This CDR3 region has 17 residues. CDR3: CASSPGQGKISGNTIYF. Written as DNA, the CDR3 is TGTGCCAGCAGTCCGGGACAGGGGAAAATCTCTGGAAACACCATATATTTT.